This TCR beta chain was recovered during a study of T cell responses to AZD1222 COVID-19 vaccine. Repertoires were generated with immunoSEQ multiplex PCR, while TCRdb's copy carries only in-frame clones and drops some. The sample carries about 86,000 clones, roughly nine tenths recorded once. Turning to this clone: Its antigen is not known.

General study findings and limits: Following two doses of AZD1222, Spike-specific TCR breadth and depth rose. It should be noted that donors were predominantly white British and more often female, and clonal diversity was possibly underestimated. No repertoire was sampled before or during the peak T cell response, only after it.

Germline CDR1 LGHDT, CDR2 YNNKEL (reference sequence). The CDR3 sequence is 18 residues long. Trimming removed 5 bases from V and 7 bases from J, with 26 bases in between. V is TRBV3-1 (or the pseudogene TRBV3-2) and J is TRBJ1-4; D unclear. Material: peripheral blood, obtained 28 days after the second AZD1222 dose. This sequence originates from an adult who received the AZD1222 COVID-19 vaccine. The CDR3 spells CASSSYGERPQRVEKLFF. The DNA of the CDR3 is TGTGCCAGCAGCTCTTACGGAGAAAGACCCCAACGGGTTGAAAAACTGTTTTTT.